The text below deals with one T cell receptor beta chain. V was cut by 0 bases and J by 6 bases, with 12 bases left in between. CDR1 and CDR2 from the germline V gene are SGHRS and YFSETQ. The length of the CDR3 is 14 residues. This sample is drawn from a study of control samples from healthy donors and cancer patients. Only in-frame clones appear in the TCRdb table, and some are missing; sequencing was by immunoSEQ multiplex PCR. The sample includes roughly 180,000 clones, roughly 93% of them seen just once. This chain joins TRBV5-1 and TRBJ1-1; D is undetermined. The specimen was blood. The clonotype was recovered from a woman aged 60-70 years in good health. The CDR3 DNA follows: TGCGCCAGCAGCTTGGCTCTACAGCCGGCTGAAGCTTTCTTT. Translating it yields CASSLALQPAEAFF.